A single sample gave rise to the 18 T cell receptor beta chains below, sequenced in a study of response to subunit inactivated influenza vaccine. TCRdb used MiXCR to reprocess the RT-PCR reads, holding one entry per CDR3 protein. The sample lists 500,000 or so distinct CDR3 sequences; approximately 15% were seen once. Sample: CD4+ T cells sorted from PBMCs, taken roughly 24 months after vaccination. The receptor set was obtained from a man between 50 and 75 years old who received an inactivated influenza vaccine.

This clonotype has just a few counts. The chain couples TRBV5-6 to TRBJ2-2; no definite D call. V was trimmed by 2 bases and J by 6 bases, leaving 11 bases between them. Germline assignment: CDR1 SGHDT and CDR2 YYEEEE. The CDR3 extends over 14 amino acids. CDR3 DNA sequence: TGTGCCAGCAGCTTATTTTACCCAGCCGGGGAGCTGTTTTTT. Its protein is CASSLFYPAGELFF.

This rearrangement joins TRBV12-3 or TRBV12-4 to TRBJ2-1, with D possibly TRBD2 on 7 matching bases. Between the trimmed V and J ends, which lost 2 bases and 6 bases, there was a span of 23 bases. The CDR3 contains 18 residues. In nucleotides, the CDR3 is TGTGCCAGCAGTTTAACAAAGCGGGGACACGATTGGTCCAATGAGCAGTTCTTC. It specifies CASSLTKRGHDWSNEQFF.

The chain joins TRBV29-1 to TRBJ1-2, with a weak D call TRBD1 (6 bases). V lost 8 bases and J 2 bases, leaving 15 bases between the germline ends. The CDR3 is made up of 13 amino acids. From germline, CDR1 is SQVTM and CDR2 ANQGSEA. The CDR3 DNA sequence: TGCAGCACCAACACCCAGGGGAACTATGGCTACACCTTC. This sequence encodes CSTNTQGNYGYTF. The full variable domain, rest sourced from reference TRBV29-1 and TRBJ1-2, is SAVISQKPSRDICQRGTSLTIQCQVDSQVTMMFWYRQQPGQSLTLIATANQGSEATYESGFVIDKFPISRPNLTFSTLTVSNMSPEDSSIYLCSTNTQGNYGYTFGSGTRLTVV.

The genes are TRBV20-1 and TRBJ2-3; 8 positions match TRBD1. Germline lookup yields CDR1 DFQATT and CDR2 SNEGSKA (reference sequence). The CDR3 has 14 residues. J lost 1 base, V lost 3 bases, and 3 bases had no gene match. The CDR3 DNA follows: TGCAGTGCTAGTTCGGACAGGGGCACAGATACGCAGTATTTT. Translation gives CSASSDRGTDTQYF.

V and J are TRBV12-3 or TRBV12-4 and TRBJ1-1; unclear D gene. V was cut by 1 base and J by 8 bases, with 14 bases left in between. The CDR3 spans 14 residues. DNA of the CDR3: TGTGCCAGCAGTTTAGAGGGTTTCCGTCTCGAAGCTTTCTTT. It specifies CASSLEGFRLEAFF.

Concerning this clonotype itself: This could be a read error, since a much larger clone is one nucleotide away. The chain combines TRBV12-3 or TRBV12-4 with TRBJ2-2, with 8 bases that match TRBD1. Germline trimming cut 5 bases from V and 3 bases from J; bases unmatched to any gene: 8. The CDR3 is made up of 16 amino acids. The CDR3 sequence: CASSLKGQADTGELFF. CDR3 in DNA: TGTGCCAGCAGTCTAAAGGGACAGGCTGACACCGGGGAGCTGTTTTTT.

The chain couples TRBV4-2 to TRBJ1-6; 9 bases map to TRBD1. The CDR3 runs 16 residues. Germline V CDR1 and CDR2: LGHNA, YNFKEQ. The V gene end was trimmed by 2 bases and the J gene end by 11 bases; junction bases not matched to a gene: 10. The CDR3 spells CASSQPGTGLGAPLHF. For the CDR3, the DNA is TGTGCCAGCAGCCAACCGGGGACAGGGCTCGGGGCACCCCTCCACTTT.

This clonotype has only a few counts. This rearrangement joins TRBV5-1 to TRBJ2-2, with D unresolved. Germline V gene sequence: CDR1 SGHRS, CDR2 YFSETQ. V lost 4 bases and J 6 bases, leaving 16 bases between the germline ends. CDR3 length: 15 residues. The CDR3 coding sequence is TGCGCCAGCAGCCTCTCGGGCGTCGGGTCCGGGGAGCTGTTTTTT. Protein product: CASSLSGVGSGELFF. Together with reference TRBV5-1 and TRBJ2-2, the CDR3 gives the full variable domain: KAGVTQTPRYLIKTRGQQVTLSCSPISGHRSVSWYQQTPGQGLQFLFEYFSETQRNKGNFPGRFSGRQFSNSRSEMNVSTLELGDSALYLCASSLSGVGSGELFFGEGSRLTVL.

The chain is built from TRBV7-2 and TRBJ2-7; D could derive from TRBD1 or TRBD2 (5 bases each). The length of the CDR3 is 13 residues. Germline V CDR1 and CDR2: SGHTA, FQGNSA. Trimming pared 2 bases from V and 2 bases from J, leaving 7 bases between. DNA for the CDR3: TGTGCCAGCAGCTTAAAGGGACCCTACGAGCAGTACTTC. Translated, it gives CASSLKGPYEQYF.

The chain recombines TRBV29-1 with TRBJ1-1, with D perhaps TRBD1 (6 bases). Trimming took off 4 bases at V and 1 base at J, with 13 bases between the two ends. In germline, CDR1 is SQVTM, CDR2 ANQGSEA. CDR3 length equals 14 residues. CDR3 loop: CSVATGYGNTEAFF. CDR3 nucleotide sequence: TGCAGCGTTGCTACAGGGTACGGGAACACTGAAGCTTTCTTT.

The chain joins TRBV5-1 to TRBJ1-6, with 7 bases fitting TRBD1. V lost 1 base, J lost 9 bases, and 7 bases stayed unmatched. The CDR3 extends over 15 amino acids. Germline CDR1 reads SGHRS; CDR2 reads YFSETQ. The CDR3 reads CASSLTGDRISPLHF. The CDR3 DNA reads TGCGCCAGCAGCTTGACAGGGGACCGAATTTCACCCCTCCACTTT.

The rearrangement links TRBV5-1 to TRBJ2-1, with 14 bases matching TRBD2. CDR1 SGHRS and CDR2 YFSETQ come from the germline V gene. This CDR3 has 16 residues. The ends lost 1 base at V and 9 bases at J; junction bases unmatched: 6. CDR3 nucleotide sequence: TGCGCCAGCAGCTTGCCCGGACTAGCGGGAGGCGGTGAGCAGTTCTTC. As protein: CASSLPGLAGGGEQFF. Looking up the rest from reference TRBV5-1 and TRBJ2-1 gives the full variable domain: KAGVTQTPRYLIKTRGQQVTLSCSPISGHRSVSWYQQTPGQGLQFLFEYFSETQRNKGNFPGRFSGRQFSNSRSEMNVSTLELGDSALYLCASSLPGLAGGGEQFFGPGTRLTVL.

This clonotype has a handful of counts. The chain links TRBV5-6 to TRBJ2-3; D is ambiguous. CDR3 length: 14 residues. The V gene's germline CDR1 is SGHDT and CDR2 YYEEEE. Trimming took off 2 bases at V and 4 bases at J, with 11 bases between the two ends. The CDR3 DNA sequence: TGTGCCAGCAGCTTCCGGAGTATCGCAGATACGCAGTATTTT. This encodes CASSFRSIADTQYF.

This clonotype occurred many times. J is TRBJ1-3 and V is TRBV12-3 or TRBV12-4; D ambiguous. The CDR3 extends over 14 amino acids. Trimming removed 2 bases from V and 0 bases from J, with 5 bases in between. The CDR3 is CASSLSGSGNTIYF. The CDR3 bases are TGTGCCAGCAGTTTATCGGGCTCTGGAAACACCATATATTTT.

This clonotype has more than one count but fewer than ten. This sequence joins TRBV5-8 and TRBJ2-5; the match to TRBD2 covers 7 bases. Germline CDR1 reads SGHTS; CDR2 reads YDEGEE. The CDR3 sequence is 14 residues long. The V and J ends lost 2 bases and 6 bases, in that order; junction bases with no gene match: 7. The DNA of the CDR3 is TGTGCCAGCAGCTTCAGGGAGGGGACGAAGACCCAGTACTTC. Residues: CASSFREGTKTQYF.

This clonotype was seen a handful of times. This chain joins TRBV5-5 and TRBJ1-1; 10 nucleotides line up with TRBD1. This CDR3 is 14 amino acids long. In germline, CDR1 is SGHKS, CDR2 YYEKEE (reference sequence). V lost 3 bases to trimming and J lost 4 bases; unmatched junction nucleotides: 3. This CDR3 is CASSSTGGITEAFF. The CDR3 bases are TGTGCCAGCAGCTCGACAGGGGGCATCACTGAAGCTTTCTTT.

This clonotype has ten or more counts. The chain links TRBV18 to TRBJ1-1; D is unresolved. Trimming shortened V by 4 bases and J by 0 bases, and 6 bases separated the two germline ends. CDR1 and CDR2 from the germline V gene are KGHSH and LQKENI. The CDR3 runs to 13 residues. CDR3 region: CASSQDMNTEAFF. For the CDR3, the DNA is TGTGCCAGCTCACAGGATATGAACACTGAAGCTTTCTTT.

This clonotype was counted many times. The chain has TRBV6-5 and TRBJ2-1, with 8 positions matching TRBD2. This CDR3 contains 16 residues. Trimming cost V 2 bases and J 6 bases; bases outside gene matches: 9. Germline V gives CDR1 MNHEY, CDR2 SVGAGI. The CDR3 here is CASSYLSGLGANEQFF. The CDR3 DNA reads TGTGCCAGCAGTTACCTTTCGGGACTAGGAGCCAATGAGCAGTTCTTC.